The 18 T cell receptor beta chains below were found in one sample sequenced in a study of shared clonotypes between healthy human individuals. Naive CD8 cells, CD45RO-negative and positively selected for CCR7, excluded terminally differentiated effector memory CD45RA+ cells. Repertoires were generated with immunoSEQ multiplex PCR, while TCRdb's copy carries only in-frame clones and drops some. The sample shows about 2.1 million clones, around 93% of them seen only once. Sequences were obtained from naive CD8+ T cells from PBMCs. These receptors all stem from a man aged 18 to 30 in good health. Some clones in this sample may be carry-over from other donors' samples.

The J gene is TRBJ2-7, the V gene TRBV15, with D perhaps TRBD1 or TRBD2 (5 bases each). Trimming stripped 9 bases from V and 4 bases from J, with 10 bases between. CDR3 size: 11 residues. Germline V lookup: CDR1 LNHNV, CDR2 YYDKDF (reference sequence). CDR3 in amino acids: CATGDGYEQYF. CDR3 nucleotides: TGTGCCACGGGGGACGGTTACGAGCAGTACTTC.

In its sample, this clone was seen many times. Within the sample, other DNA sequences also encode this same CDR3. The chain uses TRBV10-1 and TRBJ1-1; no definite D call. V shed 2 bases and J shed 0 bases, with 4 bases lying between them. The CDR3 covers 13 residues. Per germline, CDR1 WNHNN and CDR2 SYGVQD (reference sequence). The CDR3 sequence is CASSETVNTEAFF. The DNA of the CDR3 is TGCGCCAGCAGTGAGACGGTGAACACTGAAGCTTTCTTT.

In this sample, this clone turned up once. The chain carries TRBV7-3 and TRBJ2-2; TRBD1 matches at 7 bases. The CDR3 has 15 amino acids. With 5 bases clipped from V and 2 bases from J, the junction kept 5 bases outside the gene matches. Germline CDR1 and CDR2: SGHTA and FQGTGA. CDR3 sequence (DNA): TGTGCCAGCAGCGATGGACAGGAAAACACCGGGGAGCTGTTTTTT. Translating it yields CASSDGQENTGELFF. Together with reference TRBV7-3 and TRBJ2-2, the CDR3 gives the full variable domain: GAGVSQTPSNKVTEKGKYVELRCDPISGHTALYWYRQSLGQGPEFLIYFQGTGAADDSGLPNDRFFAVRPEGSVSTLKIQRTERGDSAVYLCASSDGQENTGELFFGEGSRLTVL.

The V call is TRBV29-1, the J call TRBJ2-7, with 12 bases identical to TRBD2. V lost 7 bases, J lost 2 bases, and 3 bases stayed unmatched. The CDR3 is 13 amino acids. Germline V gene sequence: CDR1 SQVTM, CDR2 ANQGSEA. CDR3 in amino acids: CSGLAGGTYEQYF. CDR3 DNA: TGCAGCGGGCTAGCGGGAGGGACCTACGAGCAGTACTTC.

The DNA of the CDR3 is TGTGCCAGCACAAACCGGCAGTATAGCAATCAGCCCCAGCATTTT. Protein: CASTNRQYSNQPQHF. The chain uses TRBV28 and TRBJ1-5; D is unclear. The CDR3 is made up of 15 amino acids. Trimming took off 7 bases at V and 0 bases at J, with 13 bases between the two ends. Germline CDR1 MDHEN, CDR2 SYDVKM.

The chain is built from TRBV11-2 and TRBJ2-2; 10 bases are a match to TRBD1. Germline-derived CDR1 and CDR2 are SGHAT and FQNNGV. The CDR3 contains 18 residues. V lost 4 bases to trimming and J lost 8 bases; unmatched junction nucleotides: 16. CDR3 in DNA: TGTGCCAGCAGCTCATACACGACCGGGACAGGGGTGGAGGGGGAGCTGTTTTTT. Translated, it gives CASSSYTTGTGVEGELFF.

This clone was seen a single time. This rearrangement joins TRBV28 to TRBJ1-3; 7 nucleotides align to TRBD1. Germline V gene lookup returns CDR1 MDHEN and CDR2 SYDVKM. Trimming removed 6 bases from V and 2 bases from J; junction bases left unmatched: 7. The CDR3 has 15 residues. CDR3 in amino acids: CASRLDRLTGNTIYF. DNA of the CDR3: TGTGCCAGCAGGCTGGACAGGTTAACTGGAAACACCATATATTTT.

The chain has TRBV9 and TRBJ2-5, with 12 bases lining up with TRBD2. This CDR3 is built from 17 residues. The V gene end was trimmed by 0 bases and the J gene end by 3 bases; junction bases not matched to a gene: 6. Germline V gene lookup returns CDR1 SGDLS and CDR2 YYNGEE. This chain's CDR3 is CASSVEGGLAGEETQYF. CDR3 in DNA: TGTGCCAGCAGCGTAGAGGGGGGACTAGCGGGCGAAGAGACCCAGTACTTC.

CDR3 bases: TGTGCCAGCAGAACCGGGAGGGCCGATGAGACCCAGTACTTC. This codes for CASRTGRADETQYF. The V and J genes are TRBV28 and TRBJ2-5, with 8 bases matching TRBD2. Trimming at V came to 6 bases and at J to 5 bases, leaving 8 bases not matched to a gene. The CDR3 extends over 14 amino acids. CDR1 and CDR2 (germline): MDHEN, SYDVKM.

This clone showed up just once. This sequence joins TRBV4-1 and TRBJ2-5, with 9 bases aligning to TRBD1. With the DNA end fitting TRBJ2-7 better, the J assignment may be wrong. From germline, CDR1 is MGHRA and CDR2 YSYEKL. This CDR3 spans 15 amino acids. The CDR3 region is CASSPGTGRSYEQYF. In DNA form, the CDR3 reads TGCGCCAGCAGCCCTGGGACAGGGCGGTCCTACGAGCAGTACTTC.

With regard to this clone: Other nucleotide sequences in the sample specify the same CDR3. V is TRBV4-3 and J is TRBJ2-7; D possibly corresponds to TRBD1 (6 bases). Germline values: CDR1 LGHNA, CDR2 YSLEER. The ends were cut back, 0 bases at V and 2 bases at J, with 11 bases in the middle. This CDR3 region has 15 residues. The CDR3 DNA reads TGCGCCAGCAGCCAAGATCGTGGGACAACCTACGAGCAGTACTTC. It specifies CASSQDRGTTYEQYF.

Here the CDR3 DNA reads TGTGCCAGCAGCACCGATGGGGTAGGCACTGAAGCTTTCTTT. Translation gives CASSTDGVGTEAFF. This rearrangement joins TRBV5-5 to TRBJ1-1; D uncertain. Germline V gives CDR1 SGHKS, CDR2 YYEKEE (reference sequence). CDR3 length: 14 residues. Between the trimmed V and J ends, which lost 4 bases and 4 bases, there was a span of 14 bases. Together with reference TRBV5-5 and TRBJ1-1, the CDR3 gives the full variable domain: DAGVTQSPTHLIKTRGQQVTLRCSPISGHKSVSWYQQVLGQGPQFIFQYYEKEERGRGNFPDRFSARQFPNYSSELNVNALLLGDSALYLCASSTDGVGTEAFFGQGTRLTVV.

The chain employs TRBV27 and TRBJ2-1; 7 bases match TRBD1. V shed 6 bases, J shed 6 bases, and the junction held 8 bases outside the gene matches. CDR3 length equals 14 residues. Germline loops: CDR1 MNHEY, CDR2 SMNVEV (reference sequence). The CDR3 protein is CASRITGVGNEQFF. DNA of the CDR3: TGTGCCAGCAGAATAACAGGGGTCGGCAATGAGCAGTTCTTC.

CDR3: CASSLGGWNNEQFF. CDR3 nucleotides: TGTGCCAGCAGTTTAGGAGGGTGGAACAATGAGCAGTTCTTC. This rearrangement joins TRBV27 to TRBJ2-1; TRBD2 might be the D (6 bases). V lost 2 bases and J 5 bases, leaving 10 bases between the germline ends. CDR1 is MNHEY and CDR2 is SMNVEV in the germline V gene (reference sequence). The CDR3 is 14 residues long.

The V and J genes are TRBV27 and TRBJ2-3; D is ambiguous. This CDR3 is 12 amino acids long. Trimming pared 5 bases from V and 2 bases from J, leaving 5 bases between. Germline CDR1 MNHEY, CDR2 SMNVEV (reference sequence). CDR3 nucleotides: TGTGCCAGCAGTACCCACACAGATACGCAGTATTTT. This encodes CASSTHTDTQYF.

This clone was observed once. The gene calls are TRBV9 and TRBJ1-2; 8 positions agree with TRBD1. V shed 3 bases, J shed 4 bases, and the junction held 5 bases outside the gene matches. Per the germline V gene, CDR1 is SGDLS and CDR2 is YYNGEE. The CDR3 contains 14 residues. The CDR3: CASSEGGTGYGYTF. The CDR3 DNA is TGTGCCAGCAGCGAAGGTGGGACAGGCTATGGCTACACCTTC.

The chain recombines TRBV5-5 with TRBJ2-3, with D uncertain. CDR1 is SGHKS and CDR2 is YYEKEE in the germline V gene (reference sequence). The CDR3 runs 13 residues. The V end was cut by 8 bases, the J end by 2 bases, with 12 bases between. CDR3 bases: TGTGCCAGTTCCAATGACCACACAGATACGCAGTATTTT. It translates to CASSNDHTDTQYF.

A remark on this clone: The sample contains more than one DNA sequence encoding this CDR3. This chain links TRBV7-9 with TRBJ2-2, with D hard to call. The V end was cut by 1 base, the J end by 9 bases, with 0 bases between. Germline-derived CDR1 and CDR2 are SEHNR and FQNEAQ (reference sequence). The CDR3 is made up of 10 amino acids. The CDR3 coding sequence is TGTGCCAGCAGCTTAGGGGAGCTGTTTTTT. Translated, it gives CASSLGELFF.